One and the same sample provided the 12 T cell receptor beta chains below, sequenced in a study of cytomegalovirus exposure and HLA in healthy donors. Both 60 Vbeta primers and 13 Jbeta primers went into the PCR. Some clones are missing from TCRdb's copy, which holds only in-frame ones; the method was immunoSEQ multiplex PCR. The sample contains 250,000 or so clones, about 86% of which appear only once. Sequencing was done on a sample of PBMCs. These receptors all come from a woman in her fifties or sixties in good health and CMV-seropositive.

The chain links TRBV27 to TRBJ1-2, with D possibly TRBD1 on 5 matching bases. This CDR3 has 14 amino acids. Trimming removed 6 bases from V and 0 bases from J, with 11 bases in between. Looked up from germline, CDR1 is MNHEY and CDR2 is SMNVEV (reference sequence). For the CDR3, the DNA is TGTGCCAGCAGCCGCGGGGGAGCTAACTATGGCTACACCTTC. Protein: CASSRGGANYGYTF.

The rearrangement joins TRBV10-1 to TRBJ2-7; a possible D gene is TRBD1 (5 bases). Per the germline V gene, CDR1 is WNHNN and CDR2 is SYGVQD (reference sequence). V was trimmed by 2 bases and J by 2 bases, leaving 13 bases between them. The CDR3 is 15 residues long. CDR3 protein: CASSESAGPPYEQYF. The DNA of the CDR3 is TGCGCCAGCAGTGAGAGTGCAGGGCCACCCTACGAGCAGTACTTC.

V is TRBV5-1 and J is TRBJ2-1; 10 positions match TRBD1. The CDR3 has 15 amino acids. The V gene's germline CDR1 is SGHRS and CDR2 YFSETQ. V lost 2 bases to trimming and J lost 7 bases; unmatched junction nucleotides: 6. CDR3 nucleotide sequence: TGCGCCAGCAGCTTATCGGGACAGGGGAAAAATGAGCAGTTCTTC. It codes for CASSLSGQGKNEQFF.

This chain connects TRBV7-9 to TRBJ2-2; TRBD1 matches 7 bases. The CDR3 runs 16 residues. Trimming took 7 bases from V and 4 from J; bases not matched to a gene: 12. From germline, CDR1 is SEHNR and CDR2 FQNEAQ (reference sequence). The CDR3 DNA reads TGTGCCAGCACCCCCGGACAGGCGGCCTCCACCGGGGAGCTGTTTTTT. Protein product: CASTPGQAASTGELFF.

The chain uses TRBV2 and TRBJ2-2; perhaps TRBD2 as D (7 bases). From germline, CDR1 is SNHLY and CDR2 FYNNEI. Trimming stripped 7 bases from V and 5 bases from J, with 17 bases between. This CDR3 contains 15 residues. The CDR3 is CASKGGGRGTGELFF. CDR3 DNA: TGTGCCAGCAAAGGGGGAGGGAGGGGTACCGGGGAGCTGTTTTTT. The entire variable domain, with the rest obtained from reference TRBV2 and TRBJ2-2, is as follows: EPEVTQTPSHQVTQMGQEVILRCVPISNHLYFYWYRQILGQKVEFLVSFYNNEISEKSEIFDDQFSVERPDGSNFTLKIRSTKLEDSAMYFCASKGGGRGTGELFFGEGSRLTVL.

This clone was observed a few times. CDR3 region: CSVEDGRYEQYF. CDR3 nucleotides: TGCAGCGTTGAAGATGGCCGCTACGAGCAGTACTTC. V usage is TRBV29-1 and J usage is TRBJ2-7; D ambiguous. The V and J ends lost 0 bases and 3 bases respectively, with 6 bases between them. This CDR3 spans 12 amino acids. CDR1 and CDR2 from the germline V gene are SQVTM and ANQGSEA.

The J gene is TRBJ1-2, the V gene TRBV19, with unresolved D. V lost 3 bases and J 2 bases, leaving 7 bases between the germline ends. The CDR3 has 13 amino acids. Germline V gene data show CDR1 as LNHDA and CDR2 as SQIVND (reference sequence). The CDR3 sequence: CASSMRRNYGYTF. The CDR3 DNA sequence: TGTGCCAGTAGTATGAGAAGAAACTATGGCTACACCTTC.

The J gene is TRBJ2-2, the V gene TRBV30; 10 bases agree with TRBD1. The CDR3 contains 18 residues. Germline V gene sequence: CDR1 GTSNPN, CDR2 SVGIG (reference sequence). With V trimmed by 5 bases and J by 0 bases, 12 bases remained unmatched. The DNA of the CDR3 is TGTGCCTGGGGGGGGTGGGGACAGGGGATGTCGAACACCGGGGAGCTGTTTTTT. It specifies CAWGGWGQGMSNTGELFF. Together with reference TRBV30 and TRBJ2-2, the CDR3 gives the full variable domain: SQTIHQWPATLVQPVGSPLSLECTVEGTSNPNLYWYRQAAGRGLQLLFYSVGIGQISSEVPQNLSASRPQDRQFILSSKKLLLSDSGFYLCAWGGWGQGMSNTGELFFGEGSRLTVL.

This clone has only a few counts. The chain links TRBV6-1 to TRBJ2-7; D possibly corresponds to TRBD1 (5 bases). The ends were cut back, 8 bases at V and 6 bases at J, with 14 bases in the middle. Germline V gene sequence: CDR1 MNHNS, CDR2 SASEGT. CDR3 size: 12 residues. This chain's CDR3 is CASQRGSPEQYF. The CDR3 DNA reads TGTGCCAGCCAAAGGGGCAGTCCCGAGCAGTACTTC.

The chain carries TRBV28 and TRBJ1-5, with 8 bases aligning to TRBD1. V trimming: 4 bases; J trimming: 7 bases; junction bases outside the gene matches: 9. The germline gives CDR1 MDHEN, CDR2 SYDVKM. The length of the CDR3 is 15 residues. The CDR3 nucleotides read TGTGCCAGCAGTTCGGGGGACAGGACAGCACAGCCCCAGCATTTT. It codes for CASSSGDRTAQPQHF.

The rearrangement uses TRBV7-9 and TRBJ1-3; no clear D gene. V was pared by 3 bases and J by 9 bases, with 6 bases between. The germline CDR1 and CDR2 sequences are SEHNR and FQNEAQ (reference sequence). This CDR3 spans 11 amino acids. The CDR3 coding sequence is TGTGCCAGCAGCTTCCGCGGCACCATATATTTT. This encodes CASSFRGTIYF.

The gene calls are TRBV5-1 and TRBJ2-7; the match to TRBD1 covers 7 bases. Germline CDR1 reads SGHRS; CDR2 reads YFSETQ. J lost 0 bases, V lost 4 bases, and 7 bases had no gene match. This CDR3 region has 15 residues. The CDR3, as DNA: TGCGCCAGCAGCCGCACAGGGGACCTCTCCTACGAGCAGTACTTC. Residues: CASSRTGDLSYEQYF.